The 22 T cell receptor beta chains listed next were all sequenced from one sample in a study of beta chain features in type 1 diabetes. Sequencing targeted expressed TCRB transcripts, as all isolated RNA had been reverse transcribed. Produced via immunoSEQ multiplex PCR; TCRdb's table is partial and in-frame only. The table lists 400,000 to 450,000 clones, approximately 15% of them singletons. Sequenced material: naive CD4+ T cells from blood. These TCRs come from a man between 25 and 39 years old in good health.

This clone appeared a few times. The chain recombines TRBV5-6 with TRBJ1-5; 9 bases line up with TRBD1. Germline V gives CDR1 SGHDT, CDR2 YYEEEE. CDR3 length: 14 amino acids. The V and J ends lost 4 bases and 7 bases, in that order; junction bases with no gene match: 6. The CDR3 bases are TGTGCCAGCAGCAACAGGGGGCGCGGACAGCCCCAGCATTTT. Protein: CASSNRGRGQPQHF.

The gene calls are TRBV30 and TRBJ1-2; 7 positions agree with TRBD1. The CDR3 is made up of 13 amino acids. The germline V gene has CDR1 GTSNPN and CDR2 SVGIG (reference sequence). The CDR3 nucleotides read TGTGCGGTGGACAGGCTGGGGAACTATGGCTACACCTTC. Amino acids: CAVDRLGNYGYTF. Full variable domain (remainder filled in from reference TRBV30 and TRBJ1-2): SQTIHQWPATLVQPVGSPLSLECTVEGTSNPNLYWYRQAAGRGLQLLFYSVGIGQISSEVPQNLSASRPQDRQFILSSKKLLLSDSGFYLCAVDRLGNYGYTFGSGTRLTVV.

This clone occurred a few times. This chain links TRBV7-3 with TRBJ2-3; 7 bases match TRBD2. The CDR3 sequence is 15 residues long. Germline-derived CDR1 and CDR2 are SGHTA and FQGTGA. V gave up 3 bases and J gave up 0 bases; unmatched junction bases: 3. CDR3 DNA: TGTGCCAGCAGCTTCAGCGGGATGAGCACAGATACGCAGTATTTT. It encodes CASSFSGMSTDTQYF.

This clone was seen a handful of times. V gene TRBV14 combines with J gene TRBJ2-1; TRBD1 matches 7 bases. The CDR3 consists of 16 residues. After removal of 7 bases from V and 5 bases from J, the junction contained 14 bases not matched to a gene. Germline CDR1 SGHDN, CDR2 FVKESK. The CDR3 DNA sequence: TGTGCCAGCACGCCACAGGGGACCGGATCCCACAATGAGCAGTTCTTC. This encodes CASTPQGTGSHNEQFF. Full variable domain (outside the CDR3, taken from reference TRBV14 and TRBJ2-1): EAGVTQFPSHSVIEKGQTVTLRCDPISGHDNLYWYRRVMGKEIKFLLHFVKESKQDESGMPNNRFLAERTGGTYSTLKVQPAELEDSGVYFCASTPQGTGSHNEQFFGPGTRLTVL.

The chain combines TRBV19 with TRBJ1-2; 10 bases are a match to TRBD1. Germline loops: CDR1 LNHDA, CDR2 SQIVND (reference sequence). Losses at the gene ends were 3 bases for V and 3 bases for J; bases not matched to a gene: 4. This CDR3 has 15 amino acids. The CDR3 DNA is TGTGCCAGTAGTATGCCGACAGGGGGCCACTATGGCTACACCTTC. This encodes CASSMPTGGHYGYTF. Drawing the rest from reference TRBV19 and TRBJ1-2, the complete variable domain is DGGITQSPKYLFRKEGQNVTLSCEQNLNHDAMYWYRQDPGQGLRLIYYSQIVNDFQKGDIAEGYSVSREKKESFPLTVTSAQKNPTAFYLCASSMPTGGHYGYTFGSGTRLTVV.

This clone was counted only a few times. The chain recombines TRBV5-6 with TRBJ2-3, with 10 bases that match TRBD2. This CDR3 region has 15 residues. Germline CDR1 is SGHDT and CDR2 is YYEEEE. J was trimmed by 5 bases and V by 5 bases; bases with no gene match: 8. For the CDR3, the DNA is TGTGCCAGCAGTTCTAGCGGGGGCTCTCTAGATACGCAGTATTTT. Its translation is CASSSSGGSLDTQYF.

This clone was recorded a few times. The CDR3 sequence is CASSRARQFF. CDR3 nucleotide sequence: TGTGCCAGCAGCAGGGCAAGGCAGTTCTTC. The chain uses TRBV21-1 and TRBJ2-1; TRBD1 was called by the table and not checked on the DNA. TRBV21-1 is a documented pseudogene. The CDR3 covers 10 residues.

The chain couples TRBV7-2 to TRBJ2-2; TRBD1 matches 8 bases. V shed 5 bases, J shed 2 bases, and the junction held 1 base outside the gene matches. Germline V gene data show CDR1 as SGHTA and CDR2 as FQGNSA. The CDR3 totals 14 residues. The CDR3 bases are TGTGCCAGCAGCCCAGGGGGCAACACCGGGGAGCTGTTTTTT. This gives the protein CASSPGGNTGELFF. Complete variable domain (other parts from reference TRBV7-2 and TRBJ2-2): GAGVSQSPSNKVTEKGKDVELRCDPISGHTALYWYRQSLGQGLEFLIYFQGNSAPDKSGLPSDRFSAERTGGSVSTLTIQRTQQEDSAVYLCASSPGGNTGELFFGEGSRLTVL.

For this clone: This may stem from a read error, because a much larger clone lies one nucleotide away. CDR3 nucleotide sequence: TGTGCCAGCAGCTTGAGTAGCACAGATACGCAGTATTTT. This sequence encodes CASSLSSTDTQYF. The gene calls are TRBV5-4 and TRBJ2-3; D gene ambiguous. The V end was cut by 1 base, the J end by 0 bases, with 3 bases between. Germline V gene lookup returns CDR1 SGHNT and CDR2 YYREEE (reference sequence). CDR3 length: 13 residues.

This chain uses TRBV10-3 with TRBJ1-1; D call uncertain. The CDR3 sequence is 13 residues long. The V gene lost 11 bases and the J gene lost 1 base, with 14 bases spanning the gap. CDR1 is ENHRY, CDR2 SYGVKD, per germline. As DNA, the CDR3 is TGTGCCCTAACGGTGTCCAGGAACACTGAAGCTTTCTTT. It translates to CALTVSRNTEAFF.

The chain combines TRBV5-6 with TRBJ2-7, with D possibly matching TRBD2 (6 bases). Germline values: CDR1 SGHDT, CDR2 YYEEEE. The CDR3 length is 17 residues. V was shortened by 5 bases and J by 0 bases, with 21 bases between the two germline ends. The CDR3 coding sequence is TGTGCCAGCAGTGACGTAAGGAGGGGCGCTAGCTCCTACGAGCAGTACTTC. This translates into CASSDVRRGASSYEQYF.

J is TRBJ2-2 and V is TRBV5-1; D gene unclear. The V gene lost 1 base and the J gene lost 4 bases, with 8 bases spanning the gap. The CDR3 totals 14 residues. Looked up from germline, CDR1 is SGHRS and CDR2 is YFSETQ. The CDR3 spells CASSLFRITGELFF. The CDR3 nucleotides read TGCGCCAGCAGCTTGTTTAGAATCACCGGGGAGCTGTTTTTT.

The rearrangement joins TRBV18 to TRBJ1-4, with D tentatively TRBD1 (5 bases). Germline values: CDR1 KGHSH, CDR2 LQKENI. V was pared by 3 bases and J by 3 bases, with 11 bases between. The CDR3 extends over 15 amino acids. CDR3 bases: TGTGCCAGCTCACCGGACTTGGGGCCTAATGAAAAACTGTTTTTT. Its translation: CASSPDLGPNEKLFF. The full variable domain, with the rest looked up from reference TRBV18 and TRBJ1-4, is NAGVMQNPRHLVRRRGQEARLRCSPMKGHSHVYWYRQLPEEGLKFMVYLQKENIIDESGMPKERFSAEFPKEGPSILRIQQVVRGDSAAYFCASSPDLGPNEKLFFGSGTQLSVL.

The table lists this clone with a few counts. This sequence joins TRBV11-3 and TRBJ2-1; D gene ambiguous. The CDR3 totals 12 residues. Germline CDR1 SGHNT, CDR2 YENEEA. Trimming cost V 2 bases and J 7 bases, with 6 bases left between them. The CDR3 bases are TGTGCCAGCAGCTTAAACAAGAATGAGCAGTTCTTC. Residues: CASSLNKNEQFF.

This clone showed up just a few times. The rearrangement links TRBV9 to TRBJ2-1, with 9 bases aligning to TRBD2. The CDR3 covers 12 residues. V was pared by 4 bases and J by 12 bases, with 5 bases of the junction left unmatched. CDR1 and CDR2 from the germline V gene are SGDLS and YYNGEE. As DNA, the CDR3 is TGTGCCAGCAGCCATATAGCGGGAGTGCAGTTCTTC. It translates to CASSHIAGVQFF.

The genes are TRBV7-9 and TRBJ1-4; 7 bases are a match to TRBD1. The V gene's germline CDR1 is SEHNR and CDR2 FQNEAQ (reference sequence). This CDR3 contains 13 residues. Trimming removed 7 bases from V and 3 bases from J; junction bases left unmatched: 2. DNA for the CDR3: TGTGCCAGCACCGGGACAGCTAATGAAAAACTGTTTTTT. The encoded protein is CASTGTANEKLFF.

J is TRBJ2-7 and V is TRBV6-1; the D is unclear. The CDR3 loop spans 11 amino acids. The germline CDR1 and CDR2 sequences are MNHNS and SASEGT. V was cut by 6 bases and J by 5 bases, with 8 bases left in between. CDR3 DNA: TGTGCCAGCAGCCCGGGCCACGAGCAGTACTTC. Protein: CASSPGHEQYF.

J is TRBJ2-1 and V is TRBV7-2, with TRBD1 matching 7 bases. The germline gives CDR1 SGHTA, CDR2 FQGNSA. V was clipped by 2 bases and J by 9 bases; unmatched bases: 1. The CDR3 has 12 residues. The CDR3 protein is CASSLTGAEQFF. DNA for the CDR3: TGTGCCAGCAGCTTAACAGGGGCTGAGCAGTTCTTC.

This clone occurred a few times. CDR3 DNA sequence: TGCAGCGTGACAGGTTTTATGAACACTGAAGCTTTCTTT. The encoded protein is CSVTGFMNTEAFF. V and J are TRBV29-1 and TRBJ1-1, with a weak D call TRBD1 (6 bases). The CDR3 runs 13 residues. CDR1 and CDR2 (germline): SQVTM, ANQGSEA. Trimming took off 6 bases at V and 0 bases at J, with 11 bases between the two ends.

This clone was recorded a few times. This chain connects TRBV4-2 to TRBJ2-2; 8 nucleotides agree with TRBD1. The CDR3 runs 15 residues. Germline loops: CDR1 LGHNA, CDR2 YNFKEQ. Trimming removed 4 bases from V and 5 bases from J; junction bases left unmatched: 6. The CDR3 DNA is TGTGCCAGCAGCCTCGGACAGGGTAGGACCGGGGAGCTGTTTTTT. This codes for CASSLGQGRTGELFF.

This rearrangement joins TRBV15 to TRBJ2-1, with D maybe TRBD2 (5 bases). The CDR3 loop spans 14 amino acids. Germline CDR1 reads LNHNV; CDR2 reads YYDKDF (reference sequence). V lost 0 bases, J lost 8 bases, and 11 bases lay in between. The CDR3 region is CATSRDGRSDEQFF. CDR3 coding DNA: TGTGCCACCAGCAGAGATGGGAGAAGTGATGAGCAGTTCTTC.

This clone occurred a few times. This chain connects TRBV30 to TRBJ2-1; D is perhaps TRBD1 (5 bases). V lost 5 bases and J 9 bases, leaving 14 bases between the germline ends. Germline-derived CDR1 and CDR2 are GTSNPN and SVGIG (reference sequence). The CDR3 totals 12 residues. The CDR3, as DNA: TGTGCCTGGGATGGGGCAGCCGGTGAGCAGTTCTTC. As protein: CAWDGAAGEQFF.